Many counts were recorded for the clone carrying this TCR beta chain. Its antigen remains unidentified. This entry comes from a study of T-cell memory formation after mild COVID-19. Study-wide points: In second-wave clones peaking day 37, SARS-CoV-2 specificity remained unconfirmed. CD4/CD8 balance characterized clones contracting day 15 to 85, and CD4+ skew characterized later expanders. CD4+ clones that contracted lay mainly in CM and EM; CD8+ ones lay in EMRA.

TCRdb reanalysed the 5' RACE reads using MiXCR and keeps one entry per CDR3 protein. The repertoire holds hundreds of thousands of distinct CDR3 sequences, with about 22% as singletons. The clonotype comes from an adult woman who had mild COVID-19 (a few samples of this study predate the infection). Cell type and time point are not known. The source material was PBMCs or a T cell subset sorted from them (not recorded which).

The CDR3: CASSLVGTSYEQYF. CDR3 DNA: TGCGCCAGCAGCTTGGTTGGCACCTCCTACGAGCAGTACTTC. This sequence joins TRBV5-1 and TRBJ2-7; D call uncertain. V dropped 0 bases and J dropped 0 bases, with 7 bases sitting between them. The germline V gene has CDR1 SGHRS and CDR2 YFSETQ. CDR3 size: 14 residues.